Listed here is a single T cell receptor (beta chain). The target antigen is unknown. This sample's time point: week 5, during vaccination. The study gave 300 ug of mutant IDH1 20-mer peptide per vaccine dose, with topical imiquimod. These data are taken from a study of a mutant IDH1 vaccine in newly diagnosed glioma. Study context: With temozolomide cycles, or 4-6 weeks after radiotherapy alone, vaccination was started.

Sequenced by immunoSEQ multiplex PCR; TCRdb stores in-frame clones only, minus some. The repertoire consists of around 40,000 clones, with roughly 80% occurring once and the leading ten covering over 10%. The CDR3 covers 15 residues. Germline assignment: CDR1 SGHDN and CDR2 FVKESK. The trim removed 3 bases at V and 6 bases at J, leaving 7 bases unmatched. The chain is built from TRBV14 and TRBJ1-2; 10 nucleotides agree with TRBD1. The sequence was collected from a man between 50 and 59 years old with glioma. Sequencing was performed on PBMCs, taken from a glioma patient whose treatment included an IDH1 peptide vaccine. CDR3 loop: CASSHRLGQGNGYTF. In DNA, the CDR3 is TGTGCCAGCAGCCACCGCCTGGGACAGGGGAATGGCTACACCTTC. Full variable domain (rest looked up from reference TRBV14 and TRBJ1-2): EAGVTQFPSHSVIEKGQTVTLRCDPISGHDNLYWYRRVMGKEIKFLLHFVKESKQDESGMPNNRFLAERTGGTYSTLKVQPAELEDSGVYFCASSHRLGQGNGYTFGSGTRLTVV.